The 29 T cell receptor beta chains below were found in one sample sequenced in a study of circulating CD8 cells and anti-PD-1 response in melanoma. Sorting of live CD3+CD8+TCRalphabeta+ cells by PD-1 and/or TIGIT gave four subsets. Using roughly 14 ng of total RNA, TCR libraries were made with the QIAseq Immune Repertoire TCR panel. One entry per CDR3 protein results from TCRdb running MiXCR on the reads. This sample has 400 to 500 distinct CDR3 sequences; 4% to 5.5% occur once, and the top ten carry less than 20%. Source: CD8+ T cells from PBMCs, taken at baseline or after one month of anti-PD-1 therapy (not recorded which). These receptors were collected from a human donor with melanoma.

By share, this clonotype counts as large. The chain has TRBV6-4 and TRBJ2-2; tentative D call: TRBD1 (6 bases). CDR3 length: 16 residues. V was trimmed by 10 bases and J by 5 bases, leaving 23 bases between them. Germline lookup yields CDR1 MRHNA and CDR2 SNTAGT. The CDR3 coding sequence is TGTGCCACCGCCATCCGGGACACCTTTAGTACCGGGGAGCTGTTTTTT. This encodes CATAIRDTFSTGELFF.

This clonotype is termed medium-sized. A much more abundant neighbour one base away suggests this may be a read error. The conserved phenylalanine or tryptophan normally closing the CDR3 is absent here, so this likely arose from a read error. The genes are TRBV12-5 and TRBJ1-6; D is unresolved. V dropped 11 bases and J dropped 8 bases, with 16 bases sitting between them. CDR3 length equals 13 residues. Germline CDR1 LGHNT, CDR2 FRNRAP. CDR3 sequence: CAGPGPTDSPLHL. Written as DNA, the CDR3 is TGTGCTGGACCGGGCCCGACGGATTCACCCCTCCACTTG.

On this clonotype: This may arise from a read error, as a much more abundant clone is one base away. The chain combines TRBV2 with TRBJ2-5, with D perhaps assigned TRBD1 or TRBD2 (6 bases each). The V end was cut by 9 bases, the J end by 2 bases, with 19 bases between. There are 15 residues in the CDR3. CDR1 is SNHLY and CDR2 is FYNNEI in the germline V gene. The CDR3 spells CARRVNRDFQETQYF. DNA for the CDR3: TGTGCCAGGAGGGTCAACAGGGACTTTCAAGAGACCCAGTACTTC.

Sample share makes this clonotype large. The chain joins TRBV20-1 to TRBJ2-5; weak D call: TRBD1 (5 bases). This CDR3 contains 15 residues. Trimming took off 5 bases at V and 2 bases at J, with 18 bases between the two ends. Per the germline V gene, CDR1 is DFQATT and CDR2 is SNEGSKA (reference sequence). The CDR3 loop is CSAGVDTPSQETQYF. In DNA, the CDR3 is TGCAGTGCTGGGGTGGACACTCCCTCTCAAGAGACCCAGTACTTC.

In its sample, this clonotype is medium-sized. J is TRBJ2-7 and V is TRBV28; D might be TRBD2 (6 bases). The length of the CDR3 is 12 residues. The V end lost 7 bases, the J end lost 6 bases, and 13 bases lay between the germline ends. Germline V gives CDR1 MDHEN, CDR2 SYDVKM. CDR3 region: CASKPEGFEQYF. CDR3 nucleotides: TGTGCCAGCAAACCGGAGGGTTTCGAGCAGTACTTC.

By sample share, this clonotype is large. The genes are TRBV29-1 and TRBJ1-4, with 7 bases fitting TRBD1. Trimming cost V 6 bases and J 8 bases; bases outside gene matches: 12. This CDR3 comprises 14 residues. Germline lookup yields CDR1 SQVTM and CDR2 ANQGSEA. The CDR3 DNA reads as TGCAGCGTAACCGGACAGGCCTCCAACGAAAAACTGTTTTTT. Protein sequence: CSVTGQASNEKLFF.

Judged by abundance, this clonotype is large. The chain employs TRBV25-1 and TRBJ2-7; no clear D gene. This CDR3 region has 13 residues. The V and J ends lost 1 base and 0 bases respectively, with 4 bases between them. In germline, CDR1 is MGHDK, CDR2 SYGVNS. CDR3 sequence: CASSESSSYEQYF. The CDR3 DNA reads as TGTGCCAGCAGTGAATCCTCCTCCTACGAGCAGTACTTC.

By share of the sample, this clonotype is large. This sequence joins TRBV11-1 and TRBJ2-2; possible D gene TRBD2, 5 bases. The CDR3 totals 14 residues. Germline V gene data show CDR1 as SGHAT and CDR2 as FQDESV (reference sequence). V was pared by 8 bases and J by 7 bases, with 17 bases between. The CDR3 region has the DNA TGTGCCAGCCAAAACTTGAAGGGAGTCGGGGAGCTGTTTTTT. Its translation: CASQNLKGVGELFF.

As for this clonotype: A much larger clone sits a single nucleotide away, making a read error possible. The chain links TRBV29-1 to TRBJ2-5, with D maybe TRBD1 (5 bases). This CDR3 is built from 11 residues. CDR1 is SQVTM, CDR2 ANQGSEA, per germline. CDR3 nucleotide sequence: TGCAACACAGGCAACCAAGAGACCCAGTACTTC. Its protein is CNTGNQETQYF.

This clonotype ranks as medium-sized. The chain carries TRBV20-1 and TRBJ1-4; D may be TRBD1 (5 bases). The V end was cut by 2 bases, the J end by 0 bases, with 7 bases between. Germline CDR1 reads DFQATT; CDR2 reads SNEGSKA (reference sequence). There are 14 residues in the CDR3. The CDR3 sequence: CSARSTATNEKLFF. In DNA, the CDR3 is TGCAGTGCTAGATCGACAGCAACTAATGAAAAACTGTTTTTT.

In this sample, this clonotype is large (0.1 to 1%). V and J are TRBV12-3 or TRBV12-4 and TRBJ2-3, with a tentative D call TRBD2 (7 bases). The V gene lost 2 bases and the J gene lost 2 bases, with 23 bases spanning the gap. The CDR3 runs 19 residues. The CDR3 here is CASSLPLGGGGRLTDTQYF. DNA of the CDR3: TGTGCCAGCAGTTTACCATTGGGAGGCGGGGGCCGCCTCACAGATACGCAGTATTTT.

The gene calls are TRBV2 and TRBJ2-1; maybe TRBD1 (5 bases). V lost 2 bases and J 8 bases, leaving 16 bases between the germline ends. Germline CDR1 reads SNHLY; CDR2 reads FYNNEI. There are 15 residues in the CDR3. For the CDR3, the DNA is TGTGCCAGCAGTGAATGGGGCAAGCCTGGCGATGAGCAGTTCTTC. This encodes CASSEWGKPGDEQFF.

This clonotype was counted between two and nine times. One base away lies a much larger clone, so this may be a sequencing read error. This chain uses TRBV6-1 with TRBJ2-1; a weak D match, TRBD1 (6 bases). V shed 7 bases and J shed 0 bases, with 13 bases lying between them. Germline V gene sequence: CDR1 MNHNS, CDR2 SASEGT. The length of the CDR3 is 15 residues. The CDR3: CASKKETGSYNEQFF. As DNA, the CDR3 is TGTGCCAGCAAGAAAGAGACAGGCTCCTACAATGAGCAGTTCTTC.

To note about this clonotype: Since a much larger clone is just one base distant, this may be a read error. The V gene is TRBV2, the J gene TRBJ2-5; either TRBD1 or TRBD2 may supply D (6 bases each). In germline, CDR1 is SNHLY, CDR2 FYNNEI. Trimming took off 9 bases at V and 4 bases at J, with 21 bases between the two ends. The CDR3 consists of 15 residues. The CDR3 spells CARGVNRDFRETQYF. The CDR3 nucleotides read TGTGCCAGGGGGGTCAACAGGGACTTTCGAGAGACCCAGTACTTC.

Relative to its sample, this clonotype is large. The V and J genes are TRBV5-4 and TRBJ1-1, with D perhaps TRBD1 (6 bases). Germline assignment: CDR1 SGHNT and CDR2 YYREEE (reference sequence). There are 13 residues in the CDR3. The ends were cut back, 3 bases at V and 7 bases at J, with 13 bases in the middle. The CDR3 region has the DNA TGTGCCAGCAGCTCCGTCTACAGGGTTGAAGCTTTCTTT. It encodes CASSSVYRVEAFF.

Note on this clonotype: A much larger clone is a single base away; this may be a read error. The gene calls are TRBV19 and TRBJ2-7, with D perhaps given as TRBD1 or TRBD2 (5 bases each). The CDR3 sequence is 14 residues long. Germline lookup yields CDR1 LNHDA and CDR2 SQIVND (reference sequence). The CDR3 DNA is TGTGCCGGTAGTATTGGGGGAGAGGGACCCGAGCAGTACTTC. Translated: CAGSIGGEGPEQYF. Together with reference TRBV19 and TRBJ2-7, the CDR3 gives the full variable domain: DGGITQSPKYLFRKEGQNVTLSCEQNLNHDAMYWYRQDPGQGLRLIYYSQIVNDFQKGDIAEGYSVSREKKESFPLTVTSAQKNPTAFYLCAGSIGGEGPEQYFGPGTRLTVT.

Relative to its sample, this clonotype is medium-sized (0.01 to 0.1%). A much bigger clone sits one base away, suggesting this may be a read error. In this CDR3 the conserved last residue, phenylalanine or tryptophan, is missing, so a read error is likely. V is TRBV27 and J is TRBJ2-7; 13 nucleotides agree with TRBD2. The CDR3 runs 14 residues. V gave up 6 bases and J gave up 7 bases; unmatched junction bases: 6. Germline CDR1 is MNHEY and CDR2 is SMNVEV (reference sequence). This CDR3 reads CASRGTSGNGEQYS. The CDR3 DNA reads TGTGCCAGCAGAGGGACTAGCGGGAATGGAGAGCAGTACTCC.

This clonotype ranks as large. This chain connects TRBV27 to TRBJ2-2, with D possibly called TRBD1 or TRBD2 (5 bases each). Germline CDR1 reads MNHEY; CDR2 reads SMNVEV (reference sequence). The germline V and J ends were trimmed by 2 bases and 3 bases, with 16 bases remaining between them. The CDR3 loop spans 17 amino acids. As DNA, the CDR3 is TGTGCCAGCAGTTTACGGGATGGGGCTGACCACACCGGGGAGCTGTTTTTT. Translating gives CASSLRDGADHTGELFF.

This clonotype is labeled medium-sized. The chain couples TRBV5-1 to TRBJ2-2; no clear D gene. Per germline, CDR1 SGHRS and CDR2 YFSETQ. V lost 4 bases and J 3 bases, leaving 10 bases between the germline ends. This CDR3 comprises 14 residues. CDR3 region: CASSPGSYTGELFF. The CDR3, as DNA: TGCGCCAGCAGCCCTGGATCTTACACCGGGGAGCTGTTTTTT.

By share of the sample, this clonotype is large. The chain recombines TRBV7-2 with TRBJ2-2; possible D gene TRBD1, 6 bases. Germline V gene sequence: CDR1 SGHTA, CDR2 FQGNSA. The CDR3 totals 14 residues. V was shortened by 4 bases and J by 6 bases, with 12 bases between the two germline ends. The CDR3 DNA reads TGTGCCAGCAGCTCGCCAGGGGAGCCCGGGGAGCTGTTTTTT. Protein sequence: CASSSPGEPGELFF.

By sample share, this clonotype is large. CDR3 loop: CASSFPGHSSTDTQYF. The CDR3 coding sequence is TGTGCCAGCAGCTTCCCGGGACACTCTAGCACAGATACGCAGTATTTT. The chain recombines TRBV7-8 with TRBJ2-3; D is possibly TRBD1 (6 bases). Germline values: CDR1 SGHVS, CDR2 FQNEAQ. This CDR3 is 16 amino acids long. Trimming stripped 3 bases from V and 0 bases from J, with 13 bases between.

In its sample, this clonotype is large. The chain employs TRBV20-1 and TRBJ2-7; a weak D match, TRBD2 (6 bases). The CDR3 extends over 15 amino acids. Per germline, CDR1 DFQATT and CDR2 SNEGSKA (reference sequence). Trimming took 1 base from V and 2 from J, leaving 15 bases between them. The CDR3 DNA reads as TGCAGTGCTAGAGGCCCTACGGAGGGGACCTACGAGCAGTACTTC. Encoded protein: CSARGPTEGTYEQYF.

With respect to this clonotype: At one of its ends the junction is not consistent with the germline gene, which may arise from a read error. J is TRBJ2-1 and V is TRBV19; weak D call: TRBD1 (5 bases). The CDR3 has 16 residues. Germline assignment: CDR1 LNHDA and CDR2 SQIVND (reference sequence). DNA for the CDR3: TGTGCCAGTAGTATAAACACAGGCCTACCCCCAAATGAGCAGTCCTTC. Encoded protein: CASSINTGLPPNEQSF.

This clonotype counts as large. The V call is TRBV29-1, the J call TRBJ2-5; tentatively, D is TRBD1 (5 bases). V lost 5 bases and J lost 5, with 15 bases in between. The V gene's germline CDR1 is SQVTM and CDR2 ANQGSEA. The CDR3 runs to 13 residues. CDR3 amino acids: CSVLAGSQETQYF. The CDR3 DNA reads as TGCAGCGTTCTCGCAGGGTCCCAGGAGACCCAGTACTTC.

In its sample, this clonotype ranks as medium-sized. The chain employs TRBV19 and TRBJ2-1; TRBD2 might be the D (5 bases). Per the germline V gene, CDR1 is LNHDA and CDR2 is SQIVND (reference sequence). V was cut by 4 bases and J by 5 bases, with 9 bases left in between. The CDR3 sequence is 13 residues long. In DNA, the CDR3 is TGTGCCAGTAGTAGCGGGCTGCACAATGAGCAGTTCTTC. Protein sequence: CASSSGLHNEQFF.

This clonotype was found a few times. The chain couples TRBV2 to TRBJ2-1, with 7 bases aligning to TRBD2. The CDR3 consists of 15 residues. CDR1 SNHLY and CDR2 FYNNEI come from the germline V gene. With 5 bases clipped from V and 2 bases from J, the junction kept 6 bases outside the gene matches. The CDR3 protein is CASSLRGDTYNEQFF. CDR3 nucleotides: TGTGCCAGCAGTTTACGGGGGGATACCTACAATGAGCAGTTCTTC.

By its share, this clonotype is large (0.1 to 1%). This CDR3 reads CSVAGGSGTDTQYF. CDR3 bases: TGCAGCGTTGCAGGCGGGAGTGGCACAGATACGCAGTATTTT. V usage is TRBV29-1 and J usage is TRBJ2-3, with 7 bases identical to TRBD2. J gave up 1 base and V 4 bases, and 5 bases lay outside the gene matches. The length of the CDR3 is 14 residues. The germline V gene has CDR1 SQVTM and CDR2 ANQGSEA.

A note on this clonotype: The conserved closing phenylalanine or tryptophan is absent in this CDR3, likely reflecting a read error. This rearrangement joins TRBV20-1 to TRBJ1-1; TRBD1 is a possible D gene (6 bases). The CDR3 spans 12 residues. CDR1 is DFQATT, CDR2 SNEGSKA, per germline (reference sequence). The CDR3 bases are TGCAGTGCTAGAGTTGGGGACACCGAAGCTTTCGTT. It translates to CSARVGDTEAFV.

This clonotype is deemed large (0.1 to 1%). The V call is TRBV4-1, the J call TRBJ2-7; no clear D. V gave up 3 bases and J gave up 0 bases, with 9 bases separating them. The CDR3 is 14 residues long. The germline V gene has CDR1 MGHRA and CDR2 YSYEKL. The CDR3 reads CASSHLDDSYEQYF. The CDR3 coding sequence is TGCGCCAGCAGCCACCTGGACGACTCCTACGAGCAGTACTTC.